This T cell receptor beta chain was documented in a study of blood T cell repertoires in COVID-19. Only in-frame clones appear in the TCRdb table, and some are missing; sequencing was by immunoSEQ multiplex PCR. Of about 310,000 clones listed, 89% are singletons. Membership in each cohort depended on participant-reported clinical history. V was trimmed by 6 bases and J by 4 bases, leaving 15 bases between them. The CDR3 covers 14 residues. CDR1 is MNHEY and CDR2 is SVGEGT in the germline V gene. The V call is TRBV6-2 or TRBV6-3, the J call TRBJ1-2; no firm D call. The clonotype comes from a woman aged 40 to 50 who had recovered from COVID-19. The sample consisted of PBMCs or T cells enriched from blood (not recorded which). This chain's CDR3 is CASSPSSRGYGYTF. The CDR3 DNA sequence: TGTGCCAGCAGCCCCTCCAGCAGAGGCTATGGCTACACCTTC.